Listed below are T cell receptor beta chains from one sample, sequenced in a study of identical twins. MiXCR was run by TCRdb on the 5' RACE reads, yielding one entry per CDR3 protein. Of 450,000 or so distinct CDR3 sequences in the sample, 14% are singletons; the top ten hold about 0.52%. The same sample was also used in a study of yellow fever vaccine responses in identical twins.

The sample taken for sequencing was CD4+ T cells sorted from blood. Every receptor here comes from a woman younger than 30 in good health. The CDR3 runs from the conserved cysteine through the conserved F or W. The order of the fields is D gene, clone size, CDR3 length, V gene, J gene, CDR3 protein, CDR3 DNA. D genes are given only for firm matches. Clone size, where shown, is once, few, many, or a class for clones that have expanded.

>NA|NA|16|TRBV20-1|TRBJ2-6
CSALGGSDSGANVLTF
TGCAGTGCCCTTGGGGGGTCTGACTCTGGGGCCAACGTCCTGACTTTC
>TRBD2|few|15|TRBV7-2|TRBJ2-3
CASSLVGGAGDTQYF
TGTGCCAGCAGCTTAGTCGGGGGGGCCGGAGATACGCAGTATTTT
>TRBD2|NA|16|TRBV5-6|TRBJ2-1
CASSLVGGSTYNEQFF
TGTGCCAGCAGCTTGGTGGGCGGGAGCACCTACAATGAGCAGTTCTTC
>TRBD1|few|15|TRBV6-1|TRBJ1-5
CASRAGTESYQPQHF
TGTGCCAGCAGGGCCGGGACAGAAAGCTATCAGCCCCAGCATTTT
>TRBD2|few|17|TRBV3-1|TRBJ2-5
CASSQDFRTSGTETQYF
TGTGCCAGCAGCCAAGATTTCCGGACTAGCGGGACGGAGACCCAGTACTTC
>TRBD2|NA|15|TRBV5-1|TRBJ2-7
CASSFSGGPTYEQYF
TGCGCCAGCAGCTTTAGCGGGGGGCCCACCTACGAGCAGTACTTC
>TRBD2|few|16|TRBV28|TRBJ2-1
CASSKPGTSGDNEQFF
TGTGCCAGCAGTAAACCCGGGACTAGCGGAGACAATGAGCAGTTCTTC
>NA|NA|12|TRBV20-1|TRBJ1-1
CRAQGMNTEAFF
TGCAGAGCCCAGGGCATGAACACTGAAGCTTTCTTT
>NA|NA|15|TRBV10-3|TRBJ1-4
CAISEGRRGNEKLFF
TGTGCCATCAGTGAGGGAAGGAGGGGGAATGAAAAACTGTTTTTT
>NA|NA|13|TRBV5-1|TRBJ2-7
CASNPDKTYEQYF
TGCGCCAGCAACCCGGACAAGACCTACGAGCAGTACTTC
>TRBD1|few|14|TRBV6-1|TRBJ2-7
CASSTDRGSYEQYF
TGTGCCAGCAGTACGGACAGGGGCTCCTACGAGCAGTACTTC
>NA|NA|13|TRBV10-3|TRBJ1-1
CAISGHQNTEAFF
TGTGCCATCAGCGGACACCAGAACACTGAAGCTTTCTTT
>TRBD2|NA|14|TRBV7-9|TRBJ2-1
CASSMGLANSEQFF
TGTGCCAGCAGCATGGGACTAGCGAACAGTGAGCAGTTCTTC
>TRBD2|NA|13|TRBV18|TRBJ2-1
CASSAGVNNEQFF
TGTGCCAGCAGTGCGGGAGTGAACAATGAGCAGTTCTTC
>NA|few|16|TRBV5-1|TRBJ2-2
CASSLEIGRNTGELFF
TGCGCCAGCAGCTTGGAAATAGGCCGGAACACCGGGGAGCTGTTTTTT
>NA|few|16|TRBV7-2|TRBJ2-3
CASSSISGISTDTQYF
TGTGCCAGCAGCTCGATTAGCGGAATCAGCACAGATACGCAGTATTTT